This T cell receptor beta chain was recovered during a study of T cell responses to AZD1222 COVID-19 vaccine. CDR1 MNHEY and CDR2 SVGAGI come from the germline V gene. V lost 7 bases and J lost 2, with 11 bases in between. The CDR3 has 13 amino acids. Clones were sequenced by immunoSEQ multiplex PCR, and TCRdb holds only the in-frame ones, with some missing. The table lists approximately 190,000 clones, almost 95% of them singletons. Material: peripheral blood, obtained on day 0 of AZD1222 vaccination. This clonotype was obtained from an adult in good health. J is TRBJ2-5 and V is TRBV6-5; D tentatively reads TRBD1 or TRBD2 (6 bases each). The CDR3 loop reads CASTGAAQETQYF. DNA for the CDR3: TGTGCCAGCACGGGGGCCGCACAAGAGACCCAGTACTTC.